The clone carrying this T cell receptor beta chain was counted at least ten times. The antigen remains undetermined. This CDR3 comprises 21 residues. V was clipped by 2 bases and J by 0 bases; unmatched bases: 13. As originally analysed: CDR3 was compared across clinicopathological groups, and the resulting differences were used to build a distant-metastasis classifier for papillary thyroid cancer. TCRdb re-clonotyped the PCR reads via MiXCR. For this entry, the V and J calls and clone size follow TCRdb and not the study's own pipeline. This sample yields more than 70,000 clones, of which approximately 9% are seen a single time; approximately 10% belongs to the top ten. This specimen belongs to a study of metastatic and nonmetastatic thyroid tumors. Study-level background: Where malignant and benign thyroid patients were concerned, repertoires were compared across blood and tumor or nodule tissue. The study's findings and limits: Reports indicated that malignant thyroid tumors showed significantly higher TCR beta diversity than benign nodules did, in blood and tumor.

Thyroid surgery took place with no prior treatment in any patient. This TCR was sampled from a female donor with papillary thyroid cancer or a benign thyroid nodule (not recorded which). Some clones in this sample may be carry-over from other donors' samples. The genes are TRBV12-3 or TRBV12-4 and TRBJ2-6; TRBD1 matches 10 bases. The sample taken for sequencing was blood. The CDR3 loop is CASSLLRQGARDPSGANVLTF. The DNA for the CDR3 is TGTGCCAGCAGTTTACTCCGACAGGGGGCGCGTGATCCCTCTGGGGCCAACGTCCTGACTTTC.